This T cell receptor (beta chain) was captured in a study of cytomegalovirus exposure and HLA in healthy donors. For the study at large: One earlier analysis, a look at 150 million to 200 million T cells, found some 100 million unique TCR beta sequences. Study-level findings and limits: What TCR beta sequences reportedly achieved was accurate prediction of HLA-A and HLA-B alleles in most subjects. Sequencing had likely introduced a cluster of highly shared sequence variants as an artifact. Specificity of a few CMV-associated chains for CMV antigens was verified in vitro.

Both 60 Vbeta primers and 13 Jbeta primers went into the PCR. Clones were sequenced by immunoSEQ multiplex PCR, and TCRdb holds only the in-frame ones, with some missing. Found here are about 160,000 clones, 80% of them singletons; the top ten hold roughly 4.4%. Remarks on this clone: Its antigen is not identified.

The receptor's source is a man aged 25-45 years in good health and CMV-seronegative. The sequencing sample was made of PBMCs.

In DNA form, the CDR3 reads TGTGCCAGCAGTGAGGGGCAGCTATGGGACGAGCAGTACTTC. Translating it yields CASSEGQLWDEQYF. The chain is built from TRBV6-1 and TRBJ2-7; tentatively, D is TRBD1 (5 bases). Germline V gene sequence: CDR1 MNHNS, CDR2 SASEGT. V lost 3 bases and J lost 5, with 14 bases in between. This CDR3 has 14 residues.